What follows are 19 T cell receptor beta chains derived from one specimen sequenced in a study of blood T cells in healthy people across ages. Next came a second PCR, run for about 6 to 11 cycles, which used a sample-barcoded 5' primer along with a J-beta primer mix. TCRdb analysed the 5' RACE reads with MiXCR anew, one entry per CDR3 protein. The repertoire holds over 500,000 distinct CDR3 sequences, with approximately 26% as singletons. The sample also formed part of further work on T cells of mothers and their children.

The sequenced material came from blood. These receptors were collected from a boy between 2 and 10 years old in good health.

This clonotype was found a few times. This chain joins TRBV5-5 and TRBJ2-4; TRBD1 aligns across 12 bases. CDR3 length equals 17 residues. Germline CDR1 and CDR2: SGHKS and YYEKEE (reference sequence). The junction had 6 bases not matched to a gene; V was cut back by 4 bases and J by 1 base. The CDR3 loop is CASSQWDRGLAKNIQYF. In DNA form, the CDR3 reads TGTGCCAGCAGCCAATGGGACAGGGGGCTTGCCAAAAACATTCAGTACTTC. The whole variable domain, filled in from reference TRBV5-5 and TRBJ2-4, reads DAGVTQSPTHLIKTRGQQVTLRCSPISGHKSVSWYQQVLGQGPQFIFQYYEKEERGRGNFPDRFSARQFPNYSSELNVNALLLGDSALYLCASSQWDRGLAKNIQYFGAGTRLSVL.

This chain links TRBV2 with TRBJ2-5, with D possibly being TRBD2 (6 bases). The CDR3 contains 15 residues. CDR1 is SNHLY and CDR2 is FYNNEI in the germline V gene. V lost 6 bases to trimming and J lost 2 bases, with 16 bases between them. This CDR3 reads CASSAPGGNQETQYF. The CDR3 coding sequence is TGTGCCAGCAGCGCTCCCGGAGGGAATCAAGAGACCCAGTACTTC.

The sample holds a few counts of this clonotype. A junction boundary mismatches the germline segment, possibly from a read error. CDR3 nucleotides: TGTGCCACCGGCAGTAACTCCTACGAGCAGTACTTC. Protein product: CATGSNSYEQYF. J is TRBJ2-7 and V is TRBV15; D remains ambiguous. CDR3 length: 12 residues. Germline CDR1 LNHNV, CDR2 YYDKDF (reference sequence). The full variable domain, its missing parts supplied by reference TRBV15 and TRBJ2-7, is DAMVIQNPRYQVTQFGKPVTLSCSQTLNHNVMYWYQQKSSQAPKLLFHYYDKDFNNEADTPDNFQSRRPNTSFCFLDIRSPGLGDTAMYLCATGSNSYEQYFGPGTRLTVT.

This clonotype was seen a few times. The chain has TRBV12-3 or TRBV12-4 and TRBJ2-2, with TRBD1 matching over 10 bases. V lost 5 bases, J lost 7 bases, and 7 bases stayed unmatched. The CDR3 loop spans 15 amino acids. CDR3 sequence reads: CASSDGQGGIGELFF. The CDR3 bases are TGTGCCAGCAGTGACGGACAGGGGGGGATCGGGGAGCTGTTTTTT.

The chain uses TRBV5-6 and TRBJ2-5, with 7 bases that match TRBD2. With 0 bases clipped from V and 5 bases from J, the junction kept 13 bases outside the gene matches. Germline values: CDR1 SGHDT, CDR2 YYEEEE. The CDR3 sequence is 17 residues long. CDR3 nucleotides: TGTGCCAGCAGCTTGGGAGGAAGGGGAGGGATTTTGGAGACCCAGTACTTC. It codes for CASSLGGRGGILETQYF. The full variable domain, with the rest looked up from reference TRBV5-6 and TRBJ2-5, is DAGVTQSPTHLIKTRGQQVTLRCSPKSGHDTVSWYQQALGQGPQFIFQYYEEEERQRGNFPDRFSGHQFPNYSSELNVNALLLGDSALYLCASSLGGRGGILETQYFGPGTRLLVL.

This clonotype occurred a few times. The rearrangement links TRBV20-1 to TRBJ2-5; a possible D gene is TRBD2 (5 bases). The CDR3 extends over 14 amino acids. Germline loops: CDR1 DFQATT, CDR2 SNEGSKA (reference sequence). V lost 3 bases and J 5 bases, leaving 16 bases between the germline ends. CDR3 sequence: CSASPTITHETQYF. The CDR3 nucleotides are TGCAGTGCTAGCCCGACTATAACCCACGAGACCCAGTACTTC.

The chain recombines TRBV9 with TRBJ2-3; 11 bases agree with TRBD2. Looked up from germline, CDR1 is SGDLS and CDR2 is YYNGEE. J gave up 8 bases and V 3 bases, and 8 bases lay outside the gene matches. The CDR3 runs to 15 residues. CDR3 nucleotides: TGTGCCAGCAGCGGACGACTAGCGGGGAGGACTACGCAGTATTTT. Translating it yields CASSGRLAGRTTQYF.

This clonotype was recorded a few times. V is TRBV5-6 and J is TRBJ2-2; the D call may be TRBD1 or TRBD2 (5 bases each). V was cut by 5 bases and J by 6 bases, with 14 bases left in between. Per germline, CDR1 SGHDT and CDR2 YYEEEE. This CDR3 region has 14 residues. Here the CDR3 reads CASSRDLGSGELFF. CDR3 sequence (DNA): TGTGCCAGCAGTCGGGACCTTGGGTCCGGGGAGCTGTTTTTT. Together with reference TRBV5-6 and TRBJ2-2, the CDR3 gives the full variable domain: DAGVTQSPTHLIKTRGQQVTLRCSPKSGHDTVSWYQQALGQGPQFIFQYYEEEERQRGNFPDRFSGHQFPNYSSELNVNALLLGDSALYLCASSRDLGSGELFFGEGSRLTVL.

This clonotype was seen only a few times. The chain carries TRBV7-9 and TRBJ2-5, with D hard to call. Germline lookup yields CDR1 SEHNR and CDR2 FQNEAQ (reference sequence). The V gene lost 2 bases and the J gene lost 2 bases, with 21 bases spanning the gap. CDR3 length: 18 residues. CDR3 region: CASSLPSTPTPTQETQYF. The CDR3 DNA follows: TGTGCCAGCAGCTTACCCTCGACTCCAACACCAACTCAAGAGACCCAGTACTTC.

This clonotype was found many times. This chain joins TRBV25-1 and TRBJ2-4; D call uncertain. The CDR3 sequence is 13 residues long. Trimming stripped 4 bases from V and 1 base from J, with 5 bases between. Germline lookup yields CDR1 MGHDK and CDR2 SYGVNS. The CDR3 is CASSVGAKNIQYF. The CDR3 coding sequence is TGTGCCAGCAGTGTCGGGGCCAAAAACATTCAGTACTTC.

Points on this clonotype: One end of the junction fails to match germline, which may point to a read error. The rearrangement uses TRBV7-2 and TRBJ2-3; the match to TRBD2 covers 9 bases. CDR1 is SGHTA and CDR2 is FQGNSA in the germline V gene. This CDR3 is built from 14 residues. The CDR3 DNA reads as TGTGCCTGCAGCTCTAGCGGGGGCACAGATACGCAGTATTTT. Its translation is CACSSSGGTDTQYF.

This clonotype was observed a few times. A read error may produce the germline difference seen at one junction end. The chain carries TRBV12-3 or TRBV12-4 and TRBJ2-7; TRBD1 or TRBD2 may be the D gene (5 bases each). The CDR3 contains 12 residues. The CDR3 loop reads CASSLAGQGNDF. The CDR3 bases are TGTGCCAGCAGCCTAGCAGGGCAGGGTAACGACTTC.

In this sample, this clonotype turned up a few times. The gene calls are TRBV6-6 and TRBJ1-1, with no clear D. Trimming left V 4 bases short and J 10 bases short, with 16 bases between. The germline CDR1 and CDR2 sequences are MNHNY and SVGAGI (reference sequence). CDR3 length: 13 residues. The CDR3, as DNA: TGTGCCAGCAGTTCGACCCCCCAGGTCTCAGCTTTCTTT. Protein product: CASSSTPQVSAFF.

The chain uses TRBV7-2 and TRBJ2-2, with TRBD2 identical over 13 bases. From germline, CDR1 is SGHTA and CDR2 FQGNSA. The CDR3 is 15 residues long. With 5 bases clipped from V and 6 bases from J, the junction kept 3 bases outside the gene matches. The CDR3, as DNA: TGTGCCAGCAGCCGGACTAGCGGGAGCCCCGGGGAGCTGTTTTTT. Translation: CASSRTSGSPGELFF.

This clonotype was observed a few times. Here the CDR3 reads CASSGGQGANEKLFF. DNA of the CDR3: TGCGCCAGCAGCGGAGGACAGGGGGCTAATGAAAAACTGTTTTTT. The V call is TRBV5-1, the J call TRBJ1-4; TRBD1 aligns across 10 bases. The ends lost 4 bases at V and 3 bases at J; junction bases unmatched: 3. The CDR3 covers 15 residues. Germline loops: CDR1 SGHRS, CDR2 YFSETQ.

The chain combines TRBV12-3 or TRBV12-4 with TRBJ2-1; maybe TRBD2 (6 bases). The CDR3 runs to 14 residues. V gave up 5 bases and J gave up 6 bases, with 14 bases separating them. CDR3 sequence (DNA): TGTGCCAGCAGTACGCCGGGACTGATCAATGAGCAGTTCTTC. It is translated as CASSTPGLINEQFF.

The chain carries TRBV10-3 and TRBJ2-2; 8 bases line up with TRBD1. CDR1 and CDR2 from the germline V gene are ENHRY and SYGVKD. J lost 0 bases, V lost 7 bases, and 4 bases had no gene match. The CDR3 runs 15 residues. Here the CDR3 DNA reads TGTGCCATCATGGACAGGGACGCGAACACCGGGGAGCTGTTTTTT. This translates into CAIMDRDANTGELFF.

This clonotype was observed a few times. The genes are TRBV4-3 and TRBJ2-3, with 12 bases lining up with TRBD2. The junction had 3 bases not matched to a gene; V was cut back by 0 bases and J by 5 bases. The germline CDR1 and CDR2 sequences are LGHNA and YSLEER. This CDR3 comprises 16 residues. As DNA, the CDR3 is TGCGCCAGCAGCCAAGAACTAGCGGGAGGAATAGATACGCAGTATTTT. This encodes CASSQELAGGIDTQYF.

V is TRBV20-1 and J is TRBJ1-2; possibly TRBD1 for D (5 bases). The CDR3 extends over 13 amino acids. The germline gives CDR1 DFQATT, CDR2 SNEGSKA (reference sequence). V shed 0 bases and J shed 4 bases, with 9 bases lying between them. The CDR3 is CSARDPQVYGYTF. In nucleotides, the CDR3 is TGCAGTGCTAGAGATCCACAGGTCTATGGCTACACCTTC.